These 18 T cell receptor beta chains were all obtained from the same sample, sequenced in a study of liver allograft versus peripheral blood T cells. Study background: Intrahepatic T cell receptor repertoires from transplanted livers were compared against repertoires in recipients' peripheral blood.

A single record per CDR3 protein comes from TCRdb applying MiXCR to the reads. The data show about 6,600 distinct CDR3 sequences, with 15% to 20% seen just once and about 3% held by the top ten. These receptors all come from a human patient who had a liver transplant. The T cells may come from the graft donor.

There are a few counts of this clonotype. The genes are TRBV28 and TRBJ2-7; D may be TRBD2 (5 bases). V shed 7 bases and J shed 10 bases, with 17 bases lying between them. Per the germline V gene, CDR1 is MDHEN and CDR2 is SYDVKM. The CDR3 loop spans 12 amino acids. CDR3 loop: CASTSPLSGQYF. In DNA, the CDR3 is TGTGCCAGCACCAGCCCGCTTTCGGGACAGTACTTC.

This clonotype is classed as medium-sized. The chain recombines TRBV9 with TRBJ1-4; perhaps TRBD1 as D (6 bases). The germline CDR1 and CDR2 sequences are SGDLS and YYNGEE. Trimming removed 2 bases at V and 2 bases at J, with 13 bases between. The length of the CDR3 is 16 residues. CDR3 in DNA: TGTGCCAGCAGCGTGGGAACAGGGAGCACTAATGAAAAACTGTTTTTT. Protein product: CASSVGTGSTNEKLFF. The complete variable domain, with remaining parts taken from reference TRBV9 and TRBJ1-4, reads DSGVTQTPKHLITATGQRVTLRCSPRSGDLSVYWYQQSLDQGLQFLIQYYNGEERAKGNILERFSAQQFPDLHSELNLSSLELGDSALYFCASSVGTGSTNEKLFFGSGTQLSVL.

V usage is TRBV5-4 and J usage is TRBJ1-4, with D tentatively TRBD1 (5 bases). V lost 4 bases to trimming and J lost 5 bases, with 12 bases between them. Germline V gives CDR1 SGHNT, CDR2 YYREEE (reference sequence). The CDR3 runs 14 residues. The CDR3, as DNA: TGTGCCAGCAGCCCTGGGACCGCGAATGAAAAACTGTTTTTT. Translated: CASSPGTANEKLFF.

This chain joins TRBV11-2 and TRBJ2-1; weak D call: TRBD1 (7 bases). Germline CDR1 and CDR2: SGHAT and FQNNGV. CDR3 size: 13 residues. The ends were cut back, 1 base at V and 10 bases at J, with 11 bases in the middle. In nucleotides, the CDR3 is TGTGCCAGCAGCTTAGGCGGGACAGTCGAGCAGTTCTTC. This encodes CASSLGGTVEQFF.

The chain's CDR3 is CASSYPGQAGYNEQFF. CDR3 sequence (DNA): TGTGCCAGCAGTTACCCGGGACAGGCGGGGTACAATGAGCAGTTCTTC. This chain connects TRBV6-2 or TRBV6-3 to TRBJ2-1, with 8 nucleotides matching TRBD1. The V gene end was trimmed by 2 bases and the J gene end by 4 bases; junction bases not matched to a gene: 7. This CDR3 region has 16 residues. Germline CDR1 MNHEY, CDR2 SVGEGT.

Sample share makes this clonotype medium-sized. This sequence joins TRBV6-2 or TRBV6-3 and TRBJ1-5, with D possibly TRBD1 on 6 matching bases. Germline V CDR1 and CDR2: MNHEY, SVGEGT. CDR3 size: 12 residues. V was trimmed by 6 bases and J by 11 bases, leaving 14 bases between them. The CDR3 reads CASSRGTTSQHF. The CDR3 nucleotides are TGTGCCAGCAGCAGGGGCACGACGTCCCAGCATTTT.

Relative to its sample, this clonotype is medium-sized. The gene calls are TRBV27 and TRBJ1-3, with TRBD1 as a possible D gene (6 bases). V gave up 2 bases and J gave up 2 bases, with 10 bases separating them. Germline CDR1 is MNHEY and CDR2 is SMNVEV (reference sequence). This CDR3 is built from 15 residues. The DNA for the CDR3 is TGTGCCAGCAGTTTAAGCGGACAGACTGGAAACACCATATATTTT. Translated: CASSLSGQTGNTIYF.

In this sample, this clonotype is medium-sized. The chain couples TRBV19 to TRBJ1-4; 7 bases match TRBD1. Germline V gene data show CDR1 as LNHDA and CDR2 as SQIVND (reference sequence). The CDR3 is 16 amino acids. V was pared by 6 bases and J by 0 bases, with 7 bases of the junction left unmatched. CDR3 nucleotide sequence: TGTGCCAGTAGGGGAACAGGGGACCCAACTAATGAAAAACTGTTTTTT. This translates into CASRGTGDPTNEKLFF. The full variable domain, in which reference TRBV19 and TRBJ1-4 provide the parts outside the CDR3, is DGGITQSPKYLFRKEGQNVTLSCEQNLNHDAMYWYRQDPGQGLRLIYYSQIVNDFQKGDIAEGYSVSREKKESFPLTVTSAQKNPTAFYLCASRGTGDPTNEKLFFGSGTQLSVL.

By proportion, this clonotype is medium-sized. CDR3 sequence: CASSTDRGRSNTEAFF. The DNA of the CDR3 is TGTGCCAGCAGCACGGACAGGGGGCGTTCGAACACTGAAGCTTTCTTT. The rearrangement links TRBV6-6 to TRBJ1-1; 11 bases line up with TRBD1. The CDR3 totals 16 residues. Germline V gene lookup returns CDR1 MNHNY and CDR2 SVGAGI (reference sequence). J was trimmed by 1 base and V by 6 bases; bases with no gene match: 7.

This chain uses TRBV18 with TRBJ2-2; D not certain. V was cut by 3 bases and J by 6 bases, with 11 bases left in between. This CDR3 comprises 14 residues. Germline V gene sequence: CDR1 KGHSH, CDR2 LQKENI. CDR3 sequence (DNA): TGTGCCAGCTCACCCTCCATTTCTGCCGGGGAGCTGTTTTTT. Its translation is CASSPSISAGELFF.

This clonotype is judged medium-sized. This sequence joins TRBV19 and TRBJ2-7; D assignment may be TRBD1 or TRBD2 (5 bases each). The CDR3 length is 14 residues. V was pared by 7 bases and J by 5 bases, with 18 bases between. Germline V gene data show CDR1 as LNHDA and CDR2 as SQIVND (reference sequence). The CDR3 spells CASKKTRDADEQYF. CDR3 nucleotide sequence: TGTGCCAGTAAAAAAACCCGGGACGCAGACGAGCAGTACTTC.

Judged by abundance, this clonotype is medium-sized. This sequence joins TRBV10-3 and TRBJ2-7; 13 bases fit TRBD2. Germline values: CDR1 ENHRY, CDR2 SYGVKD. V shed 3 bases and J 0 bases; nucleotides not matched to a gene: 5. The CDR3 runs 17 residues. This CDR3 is CAISDTSGRAGSYEQYF. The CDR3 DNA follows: TGTGCCATCAGTGACACTAGCGGGAGGGCTGGCTCCTACGAGCAGTACTTC.

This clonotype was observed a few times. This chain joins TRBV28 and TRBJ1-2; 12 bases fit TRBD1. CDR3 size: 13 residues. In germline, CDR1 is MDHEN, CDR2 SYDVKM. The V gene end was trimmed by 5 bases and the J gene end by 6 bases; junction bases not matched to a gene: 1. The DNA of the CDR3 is TGTGCCAGCAGTCGGGACAGGGGGCATGGCTACACCTTC. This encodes CASSRDRGHGYTF.

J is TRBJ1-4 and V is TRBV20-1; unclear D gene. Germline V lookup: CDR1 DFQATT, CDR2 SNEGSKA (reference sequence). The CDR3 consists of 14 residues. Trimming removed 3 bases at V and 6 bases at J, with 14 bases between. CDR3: CSASGRTEDEKLFF. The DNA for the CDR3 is TGCAGTGCTAGTGGTCGGACGGAGGATGAAAAACTGTTTTTT.

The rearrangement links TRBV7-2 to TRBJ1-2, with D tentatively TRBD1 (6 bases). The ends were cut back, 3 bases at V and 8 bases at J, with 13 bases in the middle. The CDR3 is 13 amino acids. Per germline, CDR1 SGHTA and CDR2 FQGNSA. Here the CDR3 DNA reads TGTGCCAGCAGCTTTGGCGGGGGCTTGGGCTACACCTTC. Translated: CASSFGGGLGYTF.

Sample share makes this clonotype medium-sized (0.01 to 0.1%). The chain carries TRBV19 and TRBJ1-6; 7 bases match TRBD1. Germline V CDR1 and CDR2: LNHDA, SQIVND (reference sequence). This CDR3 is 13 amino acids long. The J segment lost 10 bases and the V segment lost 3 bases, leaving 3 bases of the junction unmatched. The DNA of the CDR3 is TGTGCCAGTAGTATCAACAGGGGCTCACCCCTCCACTTT. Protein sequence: CASSINRGSPLHF. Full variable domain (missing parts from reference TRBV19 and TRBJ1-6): DGGITQSPKYLFRKEGQNVTLSCEQNLNHDAMYWYRQDPGQGLRLIYYSQIVNDFQKGDIAEGYSVSREKKESFPLTVTSAQKNPTAFYLCASSINRGSPLHFGNGTRLTVT.

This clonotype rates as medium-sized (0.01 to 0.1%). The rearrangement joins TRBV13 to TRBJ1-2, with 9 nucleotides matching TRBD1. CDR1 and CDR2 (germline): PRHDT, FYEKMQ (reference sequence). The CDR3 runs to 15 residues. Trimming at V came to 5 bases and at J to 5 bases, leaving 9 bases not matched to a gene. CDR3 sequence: CASSPGGQGRYGYTF. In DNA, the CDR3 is TGTGCCAGCAGCCCAGGGGGACAGGGAAGGTATGGCTACACCTTC.

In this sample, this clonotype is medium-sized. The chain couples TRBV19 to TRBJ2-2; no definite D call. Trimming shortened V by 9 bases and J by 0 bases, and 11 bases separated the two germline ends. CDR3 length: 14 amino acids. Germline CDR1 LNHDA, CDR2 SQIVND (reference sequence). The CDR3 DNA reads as TGTGCCAGCGAAGGCGACGCGAACACCGGGGAGCTGTTTTTT. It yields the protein CASEGDANTGELFF.